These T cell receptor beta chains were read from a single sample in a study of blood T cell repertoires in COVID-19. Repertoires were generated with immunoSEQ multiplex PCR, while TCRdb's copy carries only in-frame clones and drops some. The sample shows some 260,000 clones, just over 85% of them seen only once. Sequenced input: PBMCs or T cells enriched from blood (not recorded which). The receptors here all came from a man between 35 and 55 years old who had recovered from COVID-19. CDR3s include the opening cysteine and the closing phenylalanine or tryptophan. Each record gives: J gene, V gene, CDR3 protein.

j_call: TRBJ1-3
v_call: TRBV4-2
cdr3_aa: CASSYNQGGSGNTIYF

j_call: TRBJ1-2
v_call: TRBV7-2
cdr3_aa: CASSGQGLYGYTF

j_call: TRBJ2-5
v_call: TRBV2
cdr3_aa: CASKKQAGPGETQYF

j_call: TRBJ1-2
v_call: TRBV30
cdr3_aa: CAWSPDGATGYTF

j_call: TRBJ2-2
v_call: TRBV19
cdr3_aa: CASWGPNRRGASTGELFF

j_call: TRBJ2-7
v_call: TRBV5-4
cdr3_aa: CASSVDRDNRVHEQYF

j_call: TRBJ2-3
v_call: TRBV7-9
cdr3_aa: CASSSVTGRYTDTQYF

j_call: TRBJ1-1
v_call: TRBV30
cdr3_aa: CAWGRSRGAFF

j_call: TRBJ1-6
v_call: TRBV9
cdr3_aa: CASSDSRVRNSPLHF

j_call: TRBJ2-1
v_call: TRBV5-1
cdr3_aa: CASSFGQGDYNEQFF

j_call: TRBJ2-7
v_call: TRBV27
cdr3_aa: CASSLNNRYYEQYF

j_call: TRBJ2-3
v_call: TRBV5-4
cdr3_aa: CASSFQGASTDTQYF

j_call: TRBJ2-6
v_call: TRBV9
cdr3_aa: CASSAGGAGANVLTF

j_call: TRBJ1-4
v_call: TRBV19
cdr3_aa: CASSGGARNEKLFF

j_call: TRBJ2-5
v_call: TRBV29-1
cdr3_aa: CSVRLGSGGETQYF

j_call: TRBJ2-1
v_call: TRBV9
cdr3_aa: CASTALGPYNEQFF